Listed below are T cell receptor beta chains from one sample, sequenced in a study of T cell changes during pregnancy in multiple sclerosis. Assay used: immunoSEQ multiplex PCR; TCRdb lists only in-frame clones, some missing. The sample lists about 56,000 clones; 70% to 90% were seen once. The material sequenced was peripheral blood, taken after pregnancy. These receptor sequences come from a female donor with multiple sclerosis, enrolled in a pregnancy study. Both conserved end residues are part of each CDR3. Each record gives: CDR3 protein, CDR3 DNA, V gene, D gene, J gene, CDR3 length, clone size. A D gene is named only where the DNA matches it firmly. Where a row states a size, it is once, few, many or the class of an expanded clone; other rows omit it.

cdr3_aa: CASKGTLGSTDTQYF
cdr3_nt: TGCGCCAGCAAAGGGACACTAGGGTCCACAGATACGCAGTATTTT
v_call: TRBV5-1
d_call: -
j_call: TRBJ2-3
cdr3_length: 15
clone_size: -

cdr3_aa: CASSPRSLRGETQYF
cdr3_nt: TGTGCCAGCAGCCCACGATCCCTTAGGGGGGAGACCCAGTACTTC
v_call: TRBV7-8
d_call: -
j_call: TRBJ2-5
cdr3_length: 15
clone_size: -

cdr3_aa: CASSSLQPGHRILYEQYF
cdr3_nt: TGTGCCAGCAGTTCCCTACAGCCGGGACACAGGATTTTATACGAGCAGTACTTC
v_call: TRBV27
d_call: -
j_call: TRBJ2-7
cdr3_length: 18
clone_size: -

cdr3_aa: CASSPSGENYGYTF
cdr3_nt: TGCGCCAGCAGCCCATCGGGGGAAAACTATGGCTACACCTTC
v_call: TRBV5-1
d_call: -
j_call: TRBJ1-2
cdr3_length: 14
clone_size: -

cdr3_aa: CASSLLAGGPNEQFF
cdr3_nt: TGCGCCAGCAGCCTACTAGCGGGGGGGCCGAATGAGCAGTTCTTC
v_call: TRBV4-1
d_call: TRBD2
j_call: TRBJ2-1
cdr3_length: 15
clone_size: once

cdr3_aa: CASRAGAKEQFF
cdr3_nt: TGTGCCAGCAGAGCGGGGGCAAAAGAGCAGTTCTTC
v_call: TRBV6-5
d_call: TRBD2
j_call: TRBJ2-1
cdr3_length: 12
clone_size: -

cdr3_aa: CASSVTGTYEQYF
cdr3_nt: TGTGCCAGCAGCGTAACAGGCACCTACGAGCAGTACTTC
v_call: TRBV11-2
d_call: -
j_call: TRBJ2-7
cdr3_length: 13
clone_size: -

cdr3_aa: CASSQQGVLYEQYF
cdr3_nt: TGTGCCAGCAGTCAGCAGGGTGTACTCTACGAGCAGTACTTC
v_call: TRBV6-6
d_call: -
j_call: TRBJ2-7
cdr3_length: 14
clone_size: -

cdr3_aa: CASSIMGPGEQYF
cdr3_nt: TGTGCCAGTAGTATTATGGGTCCAGGCGAGCAGTACTTC
v_call: TRBV19
d_call: -
j_call: TRBJ2-7
cdr3_length: 13
clone_size: -

cdr3_aa: CAFYTGTSGGETQYF
cdr3_nt: TGTGCCTTCTACACCGGGACTAGCGGGGGAGAGACCCAGTACTTC
v_call: TRBV30
d_call: TRBD2
j_call: TRBJ2-5
cdr3_length: 15
clone_size: -

cdr3_aa: CATVPGQGATGELFF
cdr3_nt: TGTGCCACGGTTCCGGGACAGGGGGCAACCGGGGAGCTGTTTTTT
v_call: TRBV10-3
d_call: TRBD1
j_call: TRBJ2-2
cdr3_length: 15
clone_size: -

cdr3_aa: CSVRGQGATEQFF
cdr3_nt: TGCAGCGTCAGGGGACAGGGGGCCACTGAGCAGTTCTTC
v_call: TRBV29-1
d_call: TRBD1
j_call: TRBJ2-1
cdr3_length: 13
clone_size: -

cdr3_aa: CASSWGLGIGEQFF
cdr3_nt: TGTGCCAGCAGCTGGGGACTAGGGATAGGGGAGCAGTTCTTC
v_call: TRBV7-9
d_call: TRBD2
j_call: TRBJ2-1
cdr3_length: 14
clone_size: -

cdr3_aa: CASSLALDRRNQPQHF
cdr3_nt: TGTGCCAGTAGTCTGGCCCTGGACAGGCGCAATCAGCCCCAGCATTTT
v_call: TRBV19
d_call: TRBD1
j_call: TRBJ1-5
cdr3_length: 16
clone_size: -

cdr3_aa: CASSSSGGPLAKNIQYF
cdr3_nt: TGTGCCAGCAGCTCTAGCGGGGGGCCATTAGCCAAAAACATTCAGTACTTC
v_call: TRBV9
d_call: TRBD2
j_call: TRBJ2-4
cdr3_length: 17
clone_size: -

cdr3_aa: CASRATAEAFF
cdr3_nt: TGTGCCAGCAGAGCTACAGCTGAAGCTTTCTTT
v_call: TRBV28
d_call: -
j_call: TRBJ1-1
cdr3_length: 11
clone_size: -

cdr3_aa: CAISESRESEAFF
cdr3_nt: TGTGCCATCAGTGAGTCGAGGGAATCTGAAGCTTTCTTT
v_call: TRBV10-3
d_call: -
j_call: TRBJ1-1
cdr3_length: 13
clone_size: -

cdr3_aa: CATSSWDTSAPQHF
cdr3_nt: TGTGCCACCAGCAGCTGGGACACTTCCGCGCCCCAGCATTTT
v_call: TRBV15
d_call: -
j_call: TRBJ1-5
cdr3_length: 14
clone_size: few

cdr3_aa: CASSISNLLNTEAFF
cdr3_nt: TGTGCCAGCTCAATAAGTAACTTACTGAACACTGAAGCTTTCTTT
v_call: TRBV2
d_call: -
j_call: TRBJ1-1
cdr3_length: 15
clone_size: -

cdr3_aa: CAWTSGGYEQYF
cdr3_nt: TGTGCCTGGACGTCAGGGGGCTACGAGCAGTACTTC
v_call: TRBV30
d_call: TRBD1
j_call: TRBJ2-7
cdr3_length: 12
clone_size: once

cdr3_aa: CASRDRVLPYNEQFF
cdr3_nt: TGTGCCAGCAGGGACAGGGTCCTGCCCTACAATGAGCAGTTCTTC
v_call: TRBV2
d_call: TRBD1
j_call: TRBJ2-1
cdr3_length: 15
clone_size: -

cdr3_aa: CASSYSRVDGYTF
cdr3_nt: TGTGCCAGCAGTTACTCCAGGGTGGATGGCTACACCTTC
v_call: TRBV6-6
d_call: -
j_call: TRBJ1-2
cdr3_length: 13
clone_size: -

cdr3_aa: CASISFLGKGDSPLHF
cdr3_nt: TGTGCCAGCATCTCCTTCTTGGGGAAGGGGGATTCACCCCTCCACTTT
v_call: TRBV4-2
d_call: -
j_call: TRBJ1-6
cdr3_length: 16
clone_size: -

cdr3_aa: CASSPGFSQKLFF
cdr3_nt: TGTGCCAGCAGTCCGGGGTTTTCGCAAAAACTGTTTTTT
v_call: TRBV6-5
d_call: -
j_call: TRBJ1-4
cdr3_length: 13
clone_size: -

cdr3_aa: CASSPAQQYTEAFF
cdr3_nt: TGTGCCAGCTCACCGGCGCAACAGTACACTGAAGCTTTCTTT
v_call: TRBV18
d_call: -
j_call: TRBJ1-1
cdr3_length: 14
clone_size: -

cdr3_aa: CASSETGIMPSGNTIYF
cdr3_nt: TGTGCCAGCAGCGAGACAGGCATAATGCCTTCTGGAAACACCATATATTTT
v_call: TRBV28
d_call: -
j_call: TRBJ1-3
cdr3_length: 17
clone_size: -

cdr3_aa: CASSFEDRMNTEAFF
cdr3_nt: TGTGCCAGCAGCTTCGAGGACAGGATGAACACTGAAGCTTTCTTT
v_call: TRBV7-9
d_call: TRBD1
j_call: TRBJ1-1
cdr3_length: 15
clone_size: -

cdr3_aa: CASSPTDTQYF
cdr3_nt: TGTGCCAGCAGTCCCACTGATACGCAGTATTTT
v_call: TRBV6-6
d_call: -
j_call: TRBJ2-3
cdr3_length: 11
clone_size: -

cdr3_aa: CASSLGQRNTEAFF
cdr3_nt: TGTGCCAGCAGCTTGGGTCAGCGGAACACTGAAGCTTTCTTT
v_call: TRBV11-2
d_call: -
j_call: TRBJ1-1
cdr3_length: 14
clone_size: -

cdr3_aa: CASSQGLAMVEQFF
cdr3_nt: TGTGCCAGCAGCCAGGGACTAGCGATGGTTGAGCAGTTCTTC
v_call: TRBV2
d_call: TRBD2
j_call: TRBJ2-1
cdr3_length: 14
clone_size: -

cdr3_aa: CASAKRWGVGGYTF
cdr3_nt: TGTGCCAGCGCCAAACGGTGGGGGGTGGGCGGCTACACCTTC
v_call: TRBV28
d_call: -
j_call: TRBJ1-2
cdr3_length: 14
clone_size: -

cdr3_aa: CASGLADSSYNEQFF
cdr3_nt: TGTGCCAGCGGTTTAGCGGATAGCTCCTACAATGAGCAGTTCTTC
v_call: TRBV6-4
d_call: -
j_call: TRBJ2-1
cdr3_length: 15
clone_size: -

cdr3_aa: CASRSPPYEQYF
cdr3_nt: TGTGCCAGCCGTTCCCCCCCCTACGAGCAGTACTTC
v_call: TRBV5-8
d_call: -
j_call: TRBJ2-7
cdr3_length: 12
clone_size: -

cdr3_aa: CASSLSGGATDTQYF
cdr3_nt: TGTGCCAGCAGTTTGAGTGGGGGGGCCACAGATACGCAGTATTTT
v_call: TRBV27
d_call: -
j_call: TRBJ2-3
cdr3_length: 15
clone_size: -

cdr3_aa: CAWSGQGPLNYGYTF
cdr3_nt: TGTGCCTGGAGTGGACAGGGACCCTTAAACTATGGCTACACCTTC
v_call: TRBV30
d_call: TRBD1
j_call: TRBJ1-2
cdr3_length: 15
clone_size: few

cdr3_aa: CACRNRVTNTEAFF
cdr3_nt: TGTGCCTGCCGAAACAGGGTGACTAACACTGAAGCTTTCTTT
v_call: TRBV30
d_call: -
j_call: TRBJ1-1
cdr3_length: 14
clone_size: few

cdr3_aa: CASSFQGSSNQPQHF
cdr3_nt: TGTGCCAGCAGCTTCCAAGGGAGCAGCAATCAGCCCCAGCATTTT
v_call: TRBV7-2
d_call: -
j_call: TRBJ1-5
cdr3_length: 15
clone_size: -

cdr3_aa: CASSYGGDRGYGYTF
cdr3_nt: TGTGCCAGCAGTTATGGGGGGGACAGGGGTTATGGCTACACCTTC
v_call: TRBV7-8
d_call: TRBD1
j_call: TRBJ1-2
cdr3_length: 15
clone_size: -

cdr3_aa: CASSVYRGMLVYGYTF
cdr3_nt: TGTGCCAGCAGCGTATACAGGGGAATGCTGGTCTATGGCTACACCTTC
v_call: TRBV5-8
d_call: TRBD1
j_call: TRBJ1-2
cdr3_length: 16
clone_size: -

cdr3_aa: CASSGQGYEIYTGELFF
cdr3_nt: TGTGCCAGTAGCGGACAGGGTTACGAGATATACACCGGGGAGCTGTTTTTT
v_call: TRBV19
d_call: TRBD1
j_call: TRBJ2-2
cdr3_length: 17
clone_size: -

cdr3_aa: CASSALVPSNQPQHF
cdr3_nt: TGTGCCAGCAGTGCACTTGTCCCTAGCAATCAGCCCCAGCATTTT
v_call: TRBV2
d_call: -
j_call: TRBJ1-5
cdr3_length: 15
clone_size: -

cdr3_aa: CASSKGTGAPLHF
cdr3_nt: TGTGCTAGCAGCAAAGGGACAGGCGCACCCCTCCACTTT
v_call: TRBV7-7
d_call: TRBD1
j_call: TRBJ1-6
cdr3_length: 13
clone_size: medium-sized

cdr3_aa: CASSLRGDRTDTQYF
cdr3_nt: TGTGCCAGCAGCCTCCGGGGGGACCGCACAGATACGCAGTATTTT
v_call: TRBV7-3
d_call: TRBD2
j_call: TRBJ2-3
cdr3_length: 15
clone_size: -

cdr3_aa: CASSYRGPGENIQYF
cdr3_nt: TGTGCCAGCAGTTACAGGGGGCCTGGGGAAAACATTCAGTACTTC
v_call: TRBV6-5
d_call: TRBD1
j_call: TRBJ2-4
cdr3_length: 15
clone_size: -

cdr3_aa: CASSQQGSGANVLTF
cdr3_nt: TGCGCCAGCAGCCAACAGGGCTCCGGGGCCAACGTCCTGACTTTC
v_call: TRBV5-1
d_call: -
j_call: TRBJ2-6
cdr3_length: 15
clone_size: -

cdr3_aa: CSVESIFRGRTNYGYTF
cdr3_nt: TGCAGCGTTGAGAGTATCTTCAGGGGGCGTACTAACTATGGCTACACCTTC
v_call: TRBV29-1
d_call: TRBD1
j_call: TRBJ1-2
cdr3_length: 17
clone_size: -

cdr3_aa: CASSSGQGGGYTF
cdr3_nt: TGTGCCAGCAGCTCGGGACAGGGCGGGGGCTACACCTTC
v_call: TRBV7-6
d_call: TRBD1
j_call: TRBJ1-2
cdr3_length: 13
clone_size: -

cdr3_aa: CAPVGRAEGTRRATNEKLFF
cdr3_nt: TGTGCCCCCGTGGGCAGGGCAGAGGGAACCAGGAGGGCAACTAATGAAAAACTGTTTTTT
v_call: TRBV9
d_call: -
j_call: TRBJ1-4
cdr3_length: 20
clone_size: -

cdr3_aa: CASSLGHQGSYEQYF
cdr3_nt: TGTGCCAGCAGCTTAGGACACCAGGGCTCCTACGAGCAGTACTTC
v_call: TRBV7-2
d_call: -
j_call: TRBJ2-7
cdr3_length: 15
clone_size: -

cdr3_aa: CASRVEVRSNSPLHF
cdr3_nt: TGTGCCAGCAGGGTTGAGGTACGGAGTAATTCACCCCTCCACTTT
v_call: TRBV6-1
d_call: -
j_call: TRBJ1-6
cdr3_length: 15
clone_size: -

cdr3_aa: CVSTRDRVLNEQFF
cdr3_nt: TGTGTCAGCACCAGGGACAGGGTATTGAATGAGCAGTTCTTC
v_call: TRBV2
d_call: TRBD1
j_call: TRBJ2-1
cdr3_length: 14
clone_size: -

cdr3_aa: CASSQEDRAPYEQYF
cdr3_nt: TGCGCCAGCAGCCAAGAGGACAGGGCCCCCTACGAGCAGTACTTC
v_call: TRBV4-1
d_call: TRBD1
j_call: TRBJ2-7
cdr3_length: 15
clone_size: -

cdr3_aa: CASSIVGPGAGTGELFF
cdr3_nt: TGTGCCAGTAGTATAGTGGGCCCAGGGGCCGGCACCGGGGAGCTGTTTTTT
v_call: TRBV19
d_call: -
j_call: TRBJ2-2
cdr3_length: 17
clone_size: -

cdr3_aa: CASSPQGSSYNSPLHF
cdr3_nt: TGTGCCAGTAGTCCCCAGGGCAGCTCCTATAATTCACCCCTCCACTTT
v_call: TRBV19
d_call: -
j_call: TRBJ1-6
cdr3_length: 16
clone_size: -

cdr3_aa: CASSPHRGGETQYF
cdr3_nt: TGTGCCAGCAGCCCGCATAGGGGAGGGGAGACCCAGTACTTC
v_call: TRBV14
d_call: TRBD2
j_call: TRBJ2-5
cdr3_length: 14
clone_size: -

cdr3_aa: CASSGTGTSGTDTQYF
cdr3_nt: TGTGCCAGCAGCGGTACCGGGACTAGCGGCACAGATACGCAGTATTTT
v_call: TRBV9
d_call: TRBD2
j_call: TRBJ2-3
cdr3_length: 16
clone_size: -

cdr3_aa: CASSPLVFVRGNYEQYF
cdr3_nt: TGTGCCAGCAGCCCCCTTGTATTTGTCAGGGGAAACTACGAGCAGTACTTC
v_call: TRBV5-5
d_call: -
j_call: TRBJ2-7
cdr3_length: 17
clone_size: -

cdr3_aa: CASSLVSNTEAFF
cdr3_nt: TGTGCCAGCAGCTTAGTCAGTAACACTGAAGCTTTCTTT
v_call: TRBV13
d_call: -
j_call: TRBJ1-1
cdr3_length: 13
clone_size: once

cdr3_aa: CASGAASGGYTSTDTQYF
cdr3_nt: TGCGCCAGCGGGGCCGCTAGCGGGGGATACACTAGCACAGATACGCAGTATTTT
v_call: TRBV5-1
d_call: TRBD2
j_call: TRBJ2-3
cdr3_length: 18
clone_size: -

cdr3_aa: CASSYEDRYQPQHF
cdr3_nt: TGTGCCAGCAGTTATGAGGATCGTTATCAGCCCCAGCATTTT
v_call: TRBV28
d_call: -
j_call: TRBJ1-5
cdr3_length: 14
clone_size: -